This TCR beta chain comes out of a study of blood T cell repertoires in COVID-19. Per the original data handling: Using reference gene primer amplification, nucleated cell counts were estimated. TCRdb's table, derived via immunoSEQ multiplex PCR, lists solely in-frame clones and lacks some. V, J and clone size were drawn from that table, and D and trimming were deduced from the DNA. The data show about 83,000 clones, around 84% seen once. The CDR3 has 15 residues. Trimming took 0 bases from V and 3 from J, leaving 10 bases between them. The germline CDR1 and CDR2 sequences are SGHNT and YYREEE (reference sequence).

The source material was peripheral blood. The chain recombines TRBV5-4 with TRBJ1-3; D is possibly TRBD1 (6 bases). This TCR came from a woman older than 75 in a cohort sampled during active or convalescent COVID-19. The CDR3 DNA is TGTGCCAGCAGCTTGGACAGGGCCGGTGGAAACACCATATATTTT. Amino acids: CASSLDRAGGNTIYF.